This T cell receptor beta chain was identified during a study of control samples from healthy donors and cancer patients. This CDR3 region has 12 residues. V was trimmed by 6 bases and J by 4 bases, leaving 4 bases between them. Germline V gives CDR1 SNHLY, CDR2 FYNNEI. Clones were sequenced by immunoSEQ multiplex PCR, and TCRdb holds only the in-frame ones, with some missing. The sample lists 140,000 or so clones; approximately 88% were seen once. The J gene is TRBJ2-6, the V gene TRBV2; D is uncertain. The source material was blood. This TCR was sampled from a man aged 30 to 45 in good health. This chain's CDR3 is CASREGANVLTF. The CDR3 DNA is TGTGCCAGCAGAGAGGGGGCCAACGTCCTGACTTTC.